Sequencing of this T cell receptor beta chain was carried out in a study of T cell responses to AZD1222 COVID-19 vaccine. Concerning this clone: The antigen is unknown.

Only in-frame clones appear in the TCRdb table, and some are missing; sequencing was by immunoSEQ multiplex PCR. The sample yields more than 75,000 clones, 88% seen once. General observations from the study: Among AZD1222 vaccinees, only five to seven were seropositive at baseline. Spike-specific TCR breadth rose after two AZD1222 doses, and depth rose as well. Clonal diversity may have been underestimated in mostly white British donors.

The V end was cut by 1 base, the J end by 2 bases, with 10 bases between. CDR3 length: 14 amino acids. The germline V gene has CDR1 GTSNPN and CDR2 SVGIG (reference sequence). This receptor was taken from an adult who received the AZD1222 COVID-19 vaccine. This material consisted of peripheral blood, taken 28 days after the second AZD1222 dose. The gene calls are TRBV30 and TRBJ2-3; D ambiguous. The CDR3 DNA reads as TGTGCCTGGAGTGCCGACCGTCTCACAGATACGCAGTATTTT. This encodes CAWSADRLTDTQYF.